Following are 32 T cell receptor beta chains from one sample sequenced in a study of esophageal squamous cell carcinoma under preoperative chemotherapy. TCRdb re-called the PCR reads through MiXCR, storing one row per CDR3 protein. In the table there are 10,000 to 11,000 distinct CDR3 sequences, roughly 63% of which are singletons. Time point described: after preoperative PTX-NDP chemotherapy. Sampling was conducted from a patient given preoperative chemotherapy. All receptors derive from a human donor with esophageal squamous cell carcinoma. The donor label of this sample is uncertain.

Regarding this clonotype: This may be a read error, as it is one base from a much larger clone. The chain employs TRBV7-8 and TRBJ2-1, with 8 nucleotides matching TRBD1. In germline, CDR1 is SGHVS, CDR2 FQNEAQ. The CDR3 has 15 residues. V dropped 5 bases and J dropped 10; count of bases not matched to a gene: 13. CDR3 nucleotide sequence: TGTGCCAGCAGCCCATCAGGGGGCGCAGGCGGCGAGCAGTTCTTC. Amino acids: CASSPSGGAGGEQFF.

The CDR3 is CAILVLERDTQYF. The CDR3 region has the DNA TGTGCCATTCTGGTTCTCGAACGGGATACGCAGTATTTT. The chain combines TRBV6-1 with TRBJ2-3; D unclear. Trimming took off 10 bases at V and 6 bases at J, with 17 bases between the two ends. Germline CDR1 reads MNHNS; CDR2 reads SASEGT. The CDR3 is made up of 13 amino acids.

This CDR3 reads CASSLGGFSTDTQYF. In nucleotides, the CDR3 is TGTGCCAGCAGTTTAGGGGGTTTTAGCACAGATACGCAGTATTTT. The chain employs TRBV27 and TRBJ2-3; D is possibly TRBD1 or TRBD2 (5 bases each). V shed 2 bases and J shed 0 bases, with 9 bases lying between them. CDR3 size: 15 residues. CDR1 and CDR2 (germline): MNHEY, SMNVEV (reference sequence).

Concerning this clonotype: One junction end does not reproduce the germline sequence, and a read error may be involved. This chain uses TRBV6-1 with TRBJ2-3, with D perhaps matching TRBD1 or TRBD2 (5 bases each). CDR3 length equals 14 residues. CDR1 and CDR2 (germline): MNHNS, SASEGT. The CDR3 spells CATKGSRNTETQYF. The CDR3 region has the DNA TGTGCCACCAAGGGGAGCCGGAACACAGAGACGCAGTACTTT.

Turning to this clonotype: The junction and the germline gene differ at one end; a read error may be behind it. V usage is TRBV6-8 and J usage is TRBJ2-3; the D call may be TRBD1 or TRBD2 (5 bases each). The CDR3 is 16 residues long. Germline V gene data show CDR1 as MNHGY and CDR2 as SAAAGT. The CDR3 bases are TGTGTCAGTGGGGGATTTGGGGGAAGTGACCCAGAGACGCAGTATTTT. Amino acid sequence: CVSGGFGGSDPETQYF.

V usage is TRBV6-1 and J usage is TRBJ2-5; tentative D call: TRBD1 (6 bases). With the DNA end fitting TRBJ2-1 better, the J assignment may be wrong. Germline loops: CDR1 MNHNS, CDR2 SASEGT. This CDR3 comprises 14 residues. This chain's CDR3 is CASTTGYHDNEQFF. The CDR3, as DNA: TGTGCCAGCACTACAGGGTACCACGACAATGAGCAGTTCTTC.

The CDR3: CASSYSIQGYANEQFF. CDR3 nucleotides: TGTGCCAGCAGTTACTCGATCCAGGGGTACGCCAATGAGCAGTTCTTC. The J gene is TRBJ2-1, the V gene TRBV6-5; D might be TRBD1 (6 bases). V was pared by 0 bases and J by 6 bases, with 15 bases between. This CDR3 spans 16 amino acids. CDR1 and CDR2 (germline): MNHEY, SVGAGI.

This chain connects TRBV6-5 to TRBJ2-1; no reliable D call. CDR1 is MNHEY, CDR2 SVGAGI, per germline. Trimming shortened V by 0 bases and J by 10 bases, and 22 bases separated the two germline ends. The CDR3 totals 17 residues. The CDR3: CASSYSIGQALSEEQFF. DNA for the CDR3: TGTGCCAGCAGTTACTCGATAGGGCAGGCCCTCTCTGAGGAGCAGTTCTTC.

V and J are TRBV6-1 and TRBJ2-3; TRBD1 or TRBD2 may be the D gene (6 bases each). Deletions cut 7 bases from V and 11 bases from J, with 31 bases between. The CDR3 consists of 17 residues. Germline-derived CDR1 and CDR2 are MNHNS and SASEGT. This CDR3 reads CASIAGRGERSKDMQYF. The CDR3 DNA sequence: TGTGCCAGCATCGCGGGTAGGGGGGAGCGCAGCAAAGACATGCAGTATTTT.

The chain has TRBV15 and TRBJ2-6; 8 nucleotides agree with TRBD2. In germline, CDR1 is LNHNV, CDR2 YYDKDF (reference sequence). The CDR3 covers 16 residues. Trimming took 0 bases from V and 2 from J; bases not matched to a gene: 0. This CDR3 is CATSRDGGAGANVLTF. The CDR3 nucleotides are TGTGCCACCAGCAGAGACGGGGGGGCTGGGGCCAACGTCCTGACTTTC.

To note about this clonotype: An end of the junction does not agree with germline; a read error may underlie this. The chain is built from TRBV7-2 and TRBJ2-5, with D maybe TRBD2 (6 bases). Germline V CDR1 and CDR2: SGHTA, FQGNSA. CDR3 size: 16 residues. Written as DNA, the CDR3 is TGTGCCAGCGGGGGAGGAGGGAGCGGAGGCACAGAGACGCAGTACTTT. It yields the protein CASGGGGSGGTETQYF.

This clonotype turned up a few times. The rearrangement uses TRBV6-4 and TRBJ2-1, with 13 nucleotides matching TRBD2. The DNA end is a closer match to TRBJ2-7, so the J assignment may be wrong. Per germline, CDR1 MRHNA and CDR2 SNTAGT. The CDR3 spans 14 residues. This chain's CDR3 is CASSAGLAGDEQYF. CDR3 nucleotide sequence: TGTGCCAGCAGTGCCGGACTAGCGGGAGATGAGCAGTACTTC.

By its share, this clonotype is medium-sized. The chain couples TRBV7-2 to TRBJ2-3; perhaps TRBD2 as D (5 bases). Germline V CDR1 and CDR2: SGHTA, FQGNSA. CDR3 size: 15 residues. V lost 5 bases to trimming and J lost 4 bases, with 16 bases between them. The CDR3 loop is CASSPRTESADTQYF. CDR3 DNA sequence: TGTGCCAGCAGCCCGAGGACTGAATCGGCAGATACGCAGTATTTT.

V is TRBV27 and J is TRBJ2-2; 7 bases are a match to TRBD1. The germline CDR1 and CDR2 sequences are MNHEY and SMNVEV (reference sequence). Trimming removed 5 bases from V and 6 bases from J; junction bases left unmatched: 12. This CDR3 is 16 amino acids long. The DNA for the CDR3 is TGTGCCAGCAGTCCCTTAGGCAGGGGGTCCTCCGGGGAGCTGTTTTTT. It yields the protein CASSPLGRGSSGELFF.

The rearrangement links TRBV6-1 to TRBJ2-1, with D maybe TRBD1 (6 bases). V was pared by 11 bases and J by 7 bases, with 12 bases between. Per germline, CDR1 MNHNS and CDR2 SASEGT. This CDR3 is 11 amino acids long. CDR3 residues: CAGRDKNEQFF. DNA of the CDR3: TGTGCCGGCCGGGACAAAAATGAGCAGTTCTTC.

J is TRBJ2-1 and V is TRBV11-2, with 9 nucleotides matching TRBD2. The last part of the DNA fits TRBJ2-7 better; the J call may be wrong. The CDR3 has 16 amino acids. The germline CDR1 and CDR2 sequences are SGHAT and FQNNGV. The chain's CDR3 is CASSSQRLAVYNEQYF. The CDR3 nucleotides read TGTGCCAGCAGCTCCCAGAGACTAGCGGTCTACAATGAGCAGTACTTC.

This chain joins TRBV12-3 or TRBV12-4 and TRBJ2-1, with 11 bases fitting TRBD1. The CDR3 loop spans 14 amino acids. The junction had 8 bases not matched to a gene; V was cut back by 4 bases and J by 12 bases. The CDR3 loop reads CASSSGTGGLGQFF. The CDR3 nucleotides are TGTGCCAGCAGTTCTGGGACAGGGGGGTTGGGGCAGTTCTTC.

The chain recombines TRBV6-5 with TRBJ2-1, with 11 bases aligning to TRBD2. Germline CDR1 MNHEY, CDR2 SVGAGI. The CDR3 runs 16 residues. The trim removed 4 bases at V and 10 bases at J, leaving 12 bases unmatched. CDR3 region: CASSSLTSGMSREQFF. CDR3 nucleotide sequence: TGTGCCAGCAGTTCGTTGACTAGCGGGATGAGTAGGGAGCAGTTCTTC.

As for this clonotype: Relative to the germline gene, one junction end is altered; a read error may explain this. J is TRBJ2-5 and V is TRBV6-4; D assignment may be TRBD1 or TRBD2 (6 bases each). The germline gives CDR1 MRHNA, CDR2 SNTAGT. The CDR3 runs to 16 residues. In DNA, the CDR3 is TGTGCCAGCAGTGACTCGTCCGTCGGGGGCCAAAATGCGCAGTTTTTC. This encodes CASSDSSVGGQNAQFF.

The rearrangement uses TRBV27 and TRBJ1-1; D is ambiguous. V was cut by 3 bases and J by 4 bases, with 15 bases left in between. Germline CDR1 reads MNHEY; CDR2 reads SMNVEV (reference sequence). The CDR3 totals 15 residues. DNA for the CDR3: TGTGCCAGCAGTTTGGACTCCCGATCGGTCACTGAAGCTTTCTTT. This encodes CASSLDSRSVTEAFF.

This clonotype has ten or more counts. The chain is built from TRBV11-3 and TRBJ2-3, with D hard to call. From germline, CDR1 is SGHNT and CDR2 YENEEA. The CDR3 sequence is 13 residues long. With 6 bases removed from V and 4 bases from J, the gap between germline ends came to 11 bases. For the CDR3, the DNA is TGTGCCAGCAGTCCCCAACGACCAGATACGCAGTATTTT. It codes for CASSPQRPDTQYF.

This CDR3 is CARRPGGGSAETQYF. The CDR3 nucleotides read TGTGCCAGGAGGCCGGGGGGCGGATCGGCAGAGACCCAGTATTTT. The chain uses TRBV7-2 and TRBJ2-3; perhaps TRBD2 as D (7 bases). V lost 9 bases to trimming and J lost 12 bases, with 28 bases between them. The CDR3 runs to 15 residues. CDR1 and CDR2 from the germline V gene are SGHTA and FQGNSA.

As concerns this clonotype: Germline and junction disagree at one end, which may indicate a read error. The chain uses TRBV6-1 and TRBJ2-3; possible D gene TRBD2, 6 bases. Germline values: CDR1 MNHNS, CDR2 SASEGT. CDR3 length: 17 amino acids. The CDR3: CASIAGTGELSKDTQYF. The CDR3 DNA sequence: TGTGCCAGCATCGCGGGTACGGGGGAGTTAAGCAAAGATACTCAGTATTTT.

The chain has TRBV11-3 and TRBJ2-7; no definite D call. The CDR3 sequence is 12 residues long. Germline loops: CDR1 SGHNT, CDR2 YENEEA. Between the trimmed V and J ends, which lost 1 base and 4 bases, there was a span of 5 bases. The chain's CDR3 is CASSLVQYEQYF. CDR3 sequence (DNA): TGTGCCAGCAGCTTAGTTCAATACGAGCAGTACTTC.

The chain is built from TRBV6-1 and TRBJ2-4, with 7 bases aligning to TRBD2. Trimming cost V 6 bases and J 13 bases; bases outside gene matches: 15. This CDR3 spans 14 amino acids. The germline V gene has CDR1 MNHNS and CDR2 SASEGT. CDR3 DNA: TGTGCCAGCAGGGGGAGGGCCCGCCCCGATACGCAGTACTTC. Translating it yields CASRGRARPDTQYF.

This clonotype was seen a handful of times. The rearrangement uses TRBV10-3 and TRBJ2-3; 7 bases line up with TRBD1. Germline CDR1 reads ENHRY; CDR2 reads SYGVKD. The CDR3 loop spans 14 amino acids. Trimming removed 10 bases from V and 3 bases from J; junction bases left unmatched: 10. CDR3 in amino acids: CATKTGVVTDTQYF. CDR3 in DNA: TGTGCCACAAAAACAGGGGTAGTTACAGATACGCAGTATTTT.

Notes on this clonotype: A junction boundary mismatches the germline segment, possibly from a read error. The chain is built from TRBV6-1 and TRBJ2-3, with TRBD2 matching 9 bases. Looked up from germline, CDR1 is MNHNS and CDR2 is SASEGT. The CDR3 totals 17 residues. CDR3: CASIAGSGGRSPETQYF. In nucleotides, the CDR3 is TGTGCCAGCATCGCGGGTAGCGGGGGCCGCAGCCCAGAGACCCAGTATTTC.

Notes on this clonotype: At one of its ends the junction is not consistent with the germline gene, which may arise from a read error. The chain employs TRBV6-1 and TRBJ2-3, with a weak D call TRBD2 (5 bases). CDR3 length: 16 amino acids. Per germline, CDR1 MNHNS and CDR2 SASEGT. The CDR3 DNA sequence: TGTGCCAGCAGCGAAGCGGTGGGATGGGCCACAAACACGCAGTATTTT. Its translation is CASSEAVGWATNTQYF.

The V call is TRBV7-2, the J call TRBJ2-3, with TRBD2 matching over 11 bases. With 5 bases clipped from V and 7 bases from J, the junction kept 8 bases outside the gene matches. Germline values: CDR1 SGHTA, CDR2 FQGNSA. There are 15 residues in the CDR3. CDR3 DNA sequence: TGTGCCAGCAGCCGTACTAGCGGGAGTACGTATACGCAGTATTTT. Translating it yields CASSRTSGSTYTQYF. The variable domain in full, with the rest retrieved from reference TRBV7-2 and TRBJ2-3, is GAGVSQSPSNKVTEKGKDVELRCDPISGHTALYWYRQSLGQGLEFLIYFQGNSAPDKSGLPSDRFSAERTGGSVSTLTIQRTQQEDSAVYLCASSRTSGSTYTQYFGPGTRLTVL.

As concerns this clonotype: At one end the junction does not follow the germline gene, possibly because of a read error. This chain links TRBV6-1 with TRBJ2-1; TRBD2 agrees at 8 bases. The DNA end favors TRBJ2-4, so the J call may be wrong. This CDR3 contains 16 residues. Germline V gene lookup returns CDR1 MNHNS and CDR2 SASEGT. The CDR3 sequence is CASSDGGGRDKNTQYF. CDR3 in DNA: TGTGCCAGCAGTGACGGGGGGGGCCGAGACAAAAACACTCAGTACTTC.

This sequence joins TRBV6-1 and TRBJ1-5, with 8 bases matching TRBD1. CDR1 and CDR2 from the germline V gene are MNHNS and SASEGT. The CDR3 runs 15 residues. V shed 1 base, J shed 2 bases, and the junction held 1 base outside the gene matches. The CDR3 region is CASSEVGQGNQPQHF. As DNA, the CDR3 is TGTGCCAGCAGTGAAGTGGGACAGGGCAATCAGCCCCAGCATTTT.

As for this clonotype: This likely comes from a read error, as the CDR3 has no conserved phenylalanine or tryptophan at its end. It is unclear where the CDR3 begins or ends on the DNA, so no DNA is shown, and the CDR3 is as TCRdb lists it. The chain is built from TRBV24-1 and TRBJ2-3; the D segment call TRBD1 is taken from the table without a DNA check. The CDR3 sequence runs 17 residues, both termini included. Germline-derived CDR1 and CDR2 are KGHDR and SFDVKD. This CDR3 reads CASSRFSALEIPPLPPG.